This T cell receptor (beta chain) was obtained from a study of blood T cell repertoires in COVID-19. Study background: Donors in the United States, Italy and Spain gave samples during acute or convalescent COVID-19.

This CDR3 contains 17 residues. Losses at the gene ends were 4 bases for V and 5 bases for J; bases not matched to a gene: 15. Germline V lookup: CDR1 SGHNT, CDR2 YYREEE (reference sequence). In the original workflow: Cell counts per sample came from amplifying reference gene primers. Assay: immunoSEQ multiplex PCR; the TCRdb copy retains only in-frame clones and omits some. Clone size and the V and J calls come from that table; the DNA yielded D and trimming. The table shows approximately 110,000 clones, with more than 85% occurring only once. Seattle patient enrollment occurred during active infection, with longitudinal follow-up thereafter.

The rearrangement links TRBV5-4 to TRBJ2-1; 7 bases map to TRBD2. The sample consisted of peripheral blood. This receptor was identified in a man aged 50-60 years with COVID-19, enrolled during active disease. In DNA, the CDR3 is TGTGCCAGCAGCCCAGGCCAGCGGGGACCTTCGGACAATGAGCAGTTCTTC. Its translation: CASSPGQRGPSDNEQFF.